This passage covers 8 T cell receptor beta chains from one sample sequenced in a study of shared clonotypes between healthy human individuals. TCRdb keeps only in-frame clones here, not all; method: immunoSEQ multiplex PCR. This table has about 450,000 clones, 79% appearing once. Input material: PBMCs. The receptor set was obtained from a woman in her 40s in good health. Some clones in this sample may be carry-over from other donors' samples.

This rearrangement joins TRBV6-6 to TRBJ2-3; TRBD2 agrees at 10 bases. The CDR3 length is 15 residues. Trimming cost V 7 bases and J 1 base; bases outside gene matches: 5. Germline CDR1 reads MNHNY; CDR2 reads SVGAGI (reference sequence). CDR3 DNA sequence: TGTGCCAGCACAATGACTAGCGGGCGCACAGATACGCAGTATTTT. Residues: CASTMTSGRTDTQYF.

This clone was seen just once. The CDR3 coding sequence is TGTGCCAGTAGTATTTCGCGGGCAGGGAAGAACACCGGGGAGCTGTTTTTT. It translates to CASSISRAGKNTGELFF. V and J are TRBV19 and TRBJ2-2; D could derive from TRBD1 or TRBD2 (5 bases each). The CDR3 sequence is 17 residues long. With 3 bases removed from V and 1 base from J, the gap between germline ends came to 15 bases. CDR1 and CDR2 (germline): LNHDA, SQIVND (reference sequence).

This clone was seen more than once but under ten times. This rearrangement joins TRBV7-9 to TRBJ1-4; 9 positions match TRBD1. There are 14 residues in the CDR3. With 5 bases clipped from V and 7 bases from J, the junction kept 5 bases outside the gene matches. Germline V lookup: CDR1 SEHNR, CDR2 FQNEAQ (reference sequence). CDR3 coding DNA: TGTGCCAGCAGCCCCGGGACAGGGCTTGAAAAACTGTTTTTT. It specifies CASSPGTGLEKLFF.

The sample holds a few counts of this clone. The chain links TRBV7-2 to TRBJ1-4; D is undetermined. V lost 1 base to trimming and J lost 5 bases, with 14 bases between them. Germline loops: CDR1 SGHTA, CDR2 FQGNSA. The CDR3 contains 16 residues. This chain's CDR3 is CASSLEGWVRNEKLFF. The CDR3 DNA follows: TGTGCCAGCAGCTTAGAGGGTTGGGTACGAAATGAAAAACTGTTTTTT.

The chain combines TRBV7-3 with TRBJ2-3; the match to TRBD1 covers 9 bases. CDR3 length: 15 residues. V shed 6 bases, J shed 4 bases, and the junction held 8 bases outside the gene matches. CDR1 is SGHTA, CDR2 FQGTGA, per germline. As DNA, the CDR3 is TGTGCCAGCAGACGTACAGGGGGCGCCCCAGATACGCAGTATTTT. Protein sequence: CASRRTGGAPDTQYF.

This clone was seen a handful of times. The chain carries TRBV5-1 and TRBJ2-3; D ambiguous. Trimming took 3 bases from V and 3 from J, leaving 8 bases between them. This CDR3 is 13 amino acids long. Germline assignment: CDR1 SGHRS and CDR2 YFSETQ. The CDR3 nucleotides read TGCGCCAGCAGCTCGACATGGACAGATACGCAGTATTTT. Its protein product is CASSSTWTDTQYF.

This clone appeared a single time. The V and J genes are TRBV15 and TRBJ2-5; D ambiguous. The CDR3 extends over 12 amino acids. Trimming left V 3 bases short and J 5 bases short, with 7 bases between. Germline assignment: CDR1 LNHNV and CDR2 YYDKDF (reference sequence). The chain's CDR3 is CATSSGTETQYF. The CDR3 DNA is TGTGCCACCAGCAGTGGAACTGAGACCCAGTACTTC.

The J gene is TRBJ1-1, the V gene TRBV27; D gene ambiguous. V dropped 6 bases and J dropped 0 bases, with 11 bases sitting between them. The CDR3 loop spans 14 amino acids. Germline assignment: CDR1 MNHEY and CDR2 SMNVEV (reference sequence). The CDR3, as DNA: TGTGCCAGCAGCGGGGTCGGCATGAACACTGAAGCTTTCTTT. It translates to CASSGVGMNTEAFF.